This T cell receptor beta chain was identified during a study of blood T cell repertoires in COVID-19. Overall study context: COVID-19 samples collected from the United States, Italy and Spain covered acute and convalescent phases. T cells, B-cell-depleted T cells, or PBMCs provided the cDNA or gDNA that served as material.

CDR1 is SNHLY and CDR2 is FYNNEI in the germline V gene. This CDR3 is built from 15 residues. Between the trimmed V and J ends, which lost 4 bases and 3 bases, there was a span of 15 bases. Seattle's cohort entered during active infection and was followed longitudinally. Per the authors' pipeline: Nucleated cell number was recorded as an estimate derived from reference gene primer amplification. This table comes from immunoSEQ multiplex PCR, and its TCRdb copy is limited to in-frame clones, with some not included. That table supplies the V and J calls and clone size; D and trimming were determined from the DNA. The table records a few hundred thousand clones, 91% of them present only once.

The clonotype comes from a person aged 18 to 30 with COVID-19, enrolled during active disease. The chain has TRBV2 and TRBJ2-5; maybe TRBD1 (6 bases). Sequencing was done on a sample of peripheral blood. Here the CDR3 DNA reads TGTGCCAGCAGTGGTTTGTTAGGGGGTGAAGAGACCCAGTACTTC. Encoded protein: CASSGLLGGEETQYF. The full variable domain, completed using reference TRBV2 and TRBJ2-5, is EPEVTQTPSHQVTQMGQEVILRCVPISNHLYFYWYRQILGQKVEFLVSFYNNEISEKSEIFDDQFSVERPDGSNFTLKIRSTKLEDSAMYFCASSGLLGGEETQYFGPGTRLLVL.